This TCR beta chain was profiled in a study of cytomegalovirus exposure and HLA in healthy donors. Study-wide results and limits: Rarity held for most TCR sequences, but there were some public TCRs that occurred in many donors. The study designated 160 or so TCR beta chains cytomegalovirus-associated. The TCR clusters that emerged in the first cohort tended, a later analysis found, to co-occur in the roughly 130 validation repertoires.

Sequencing was performed with immunoSEQ multiplex PCR; in TCRdb, only in-frame clones are kept and a portion is missing. The repertoire holds 90,000 to 130,000 clones, with around nine tenths as singletons. As to this clone: Its antigen is unidentified.

The receptor was derived from a woman younger than 45 in good health and CMV-seropositive. The specimen sequenced was PBMCs.

CDR3 sequence reads: CATSKQRGGYNEQFF. As DNA, the CDR3 is TGTGCCACCAGTAAGCAGCGGGGGGGCTACAATGAGCAGTTCTTC. V and J are TRBV15 and TRBJ2-1; 10 nucleotides line up with TRBD2. Germline V CDR1 and CDR2: LNHNV, YYDKDF (reference sequence). With 6 bases clipped from V and 3 bases from J, the junction kept 5 bases outside the gene matches. The CDR3 consists of 15 residues.